This is a list of T cell receptor beta chains from one sample in a study of regulatory T cells in long-lasting Graves disease. TCRdb re-called the multiplex PCR reads through MiXCR, storing one row per CDR3 protein. This sample has about 560,000 distinct CDR3 sequences; around 16% occur once, and the top ten carry about 11%. The sample was also linked to a second study, of T cells in Graves' hyperthyroidism and ophthalmopathy.

Sample: peripheral blood mononuclear cells (PBMCs), taken at new diagnosis, from a patient treated with antithyroid drugs. The receptors were gathered from a man in his late teens or twenties with Graves disease. Both conserved end residues are part of each CDR3. A D gene is named only where the DNA matches it firmly. Size values are once, few and many counts, or a class for expanded clones, and some rows have none.

D gene,clone size,J gene,V gene,CDR3 DNA,CDR3 protein
TRBD2,few,TRBJ2-3,TRBV20-1,TGCAGTGCTACTTGGACTAGCCTTACGCAGTATTTT,CSATWTSLTQYF
.,few,TRBJ2-2,TRBV6-1,TGTGCCAGCAGGCCTACAGGGTTTACCGGGGAGCTGTTTTTT,CASRPTGFTGELFF
.,many,TRBJ2-5,TRBV5-1,TGCGCCAGCAGCTTGGGGACTTCCCAAGAGACCCAGTACTTC,CASSLGTSQETQYF
.,few,TRBJ1-6,TRBV11-2,TGTGCCAGCAGCTTAGATCGAACAAATTCACCCCTCCACTTT,CASSLDRTNSPLHF
TRBD1,few,TRBJ1-6,TRBV7-9,TGTGCCAGCAGCTCAGGGGACAGGGGATACGATTCACCCCTCCACTTT,CASSSGDRGYDSPLHF
.,.,TRBJ1-1,TRBV19,TGTGCCAGTAGTATAGGCAGGGACACTGAAGCTTTCTTT,CASSIGRDTEAFF
.,.,TRBJ1-2,TRBV28,TGTGCCAGCAGTTTAGGGACGACATTCTATGGCTACACCTTC,CASSLGTTFYGYTF
TRBD2,few,TRBJ2-2,TRBV5-1,TGCGCCAGCAGCTCACGAGCGGGAGTAGGCACCGGGGAGCTGTTTTTT,CASSSRAGVGTGELFF
TRBD2,few,TRBJ2-1,TRBV15,TGTGCCACCAGCAGAATGCGGGAGGCCTACAATGAGCAGTTCTTC,CATSRMREAYNEQFF
TRBD1,.,TRBJ1-1,TRBV29-1,TGCAGCGTTGGGACAGGGGCCAACACTGAAGCTTTCTTT,CSVGTGANTEAFF
TRBD2,few,TRBJ2-7,TRBV6-1,TGTGCCGTCCCGGGACTAGCGGGAGAGTGGCACGAGCAGTACTTC,CAVPGLAGEWHEQYF
.,.,TRBJ2-2,TRBV3-1,TGTGCCAGCAGCCAAGCTGTGACCCGGTCCGGGGAGCTGTTTTTT,CASSQAVTRSGELFF
TRBD1,few,TRBJ2-7,TRBV20-1,TGCAGTGCTAGAGACAGGGGGCCTGTGGCCTACGAGCAGTACTTC,CSARDRGPVAYEQYF
TRBD1,.,TRBJ1-2,TRBV5-5,TGTGCCAGCAGCTTGGACCCCGACAGGGGGGACTATGGCTACACCTTC,CASSLDPDRGDYGYTF
TRBD2,.,TRBJ2-3,TRBV30,TGTGCCTGGAGTGTATTGTGGACTAGCGGGAGCACAGATACGCAGTATTTT,CAWSVLWTSGSTDTQYF
TRBD1,.,TRBJ1-5,TRBV7-9,TGTGCCAGCAGCCTATCCAGGGGGAAGGAACAGCCCCAGCATTTT,CASSLSRGKEQPQHF
TRBD2,many,TRBJ2-1,TRBV27,TGTGCCAGCAAAAGCGGGACTTCCTACAATGAGCAGTTCTTC,CASKSGTSYNEQFF
.,few,TRBJ1-2,TRBV6-1,TGTGCCAGCAGTCCGGACGCTACAGGTGGCACCTTC,CASSPDATGGTF
.,many,TRBJ2-3,TRBV20-1,TGCAGTGCTAGAGCTCCCGGGGATTCGGGGGTGTATTTT,CSARAPGDSGVYF
.,.,TRBJ2-7,TRBV7-8,TGTGCCAGCAGCGACCTAGACAGGCCTGACTACGAGCAGTACTTC,CASSDLDRPDYEQYF
.,few,TRBJ2-7,TRBV5-1,TGCGCCCGCAGCTTGGAGGGCGGGGGCACCTACGAGCAGTACTTC,CARSLEGGGTYEQYF
TRBD1,many,TRBJ1-4,TRBV28,TGTGCCAGCAGTTTATTCATCAGGGGGCAGGATGAAAAACTGTTTTTC,CASSLFIRGQDEKLFF
.,.,TRBJ2-7,TRBV5-5,TGTGCCAGCAGCTACCCAACCACCCGGCCCTACGAGCAGTACTTC,CASSYPTTRPYEQYF
.,.,TRBJ2-5,TRBV10-1,TGTGCCAGCCGCCCCGGGGGAGGAGGCGAGACCCAGTACTTC,CASRPGGGGETQYF
.,few,TRBJ2-1,TRBV6-1,TGTGCCAGCAGACCAGAGATGTACGACTACAATGAGCAGTTCTTC,CASRPEMYDYNEQFF
TRBD1,many,TRBJ2-1,TRBV12-3/TRBV12-4,TGTGCCAGCAGTTCCGGGACAGGGGCGAATGAGCAGTTCTTC,CASSSGTGANEQFF
.,.,TRBJ1-6,TRBV3-1,TGTGCCAGCAGCCAAGGTCGGGTTGGTTCACCCCCCCACTTT,CASSQGRVGSPPHF
TRBD2,many,TRBJ2-1,TRBV28,TGTGCCAGCAGTTACTCGACTAGCGGAGATAACAATGAGCAGTTCTTC,CASSYSTSGDNNEQFF
TRBD2,.,TRBJ2-1,TRBV25-1,TGTGCCAGCCTGACTAGCGGGAGGGGATCCTACAATGAGCAGTTCTTC,CASLTSGRGSYNEQFF
TRBD1,many,TRBJ1-4,TRBV5-1,TGCGCCAGCAGCTTGACTAACAGGGGGAAGGATGAAAAACTGTTTTTT,CASSLTNRGKDEKLFF
TRBD2,few,TRBJ2-1,TRBV5-1,TGCGCCAGCAGCACGACTAGCGGGTATTACAATGAGCAGTTCTTC,CASSTTSGYYNEQFF
TRBD2,once,TRBJ2-1,TRBV5-4,TGTGCCATCAGTGGACTAGCGGGGAGCTCCTACAATGAGCAGTTCTTC,CAISGLAGSSYNEQFF
.,few,TRBJ1-2,TRBV6-2/TRBV6-3,TGTGCCAGCAGTTACGGTACAGGGCTTACCTATGGCTACACCTTC,CASSYGTGLTYGYTF
.,many,TRBJ2-7,TRBV20-1,TGCAGTGCTAGAGACGTTTGGCTAGCGAACGAGCAGTACTTC,CSARDVWLANEQYF
.,.,TRBJ2-3,TRBV7-9,TGTGCCAGCAGCCCGAGCCGCGGGCGCCTAGATACAAACACAGATACGCAGTATTTT,CASSPSRGRLDTNTDTQYF
.,few,TRBJ2-2,TRBV6-6,TGTGCCAGCAGTTACTCGGGCCTGGGGCCCGGGGAGCTGTTTTTT,CASSYSGLGPGELFF
TRBD1,many,TRBJ1-5,TRBV6-1,TGTGCCAGCAGTGTTTTTGGGGGACAGGGAAATCAGCCCCAGCATTTT,CASSVFGGQGNQPQHF
.,.,TRBJ2-7,TRBV20-1,TGCAGTGCTATGTTCTACGAGCAGTACTTC,CSAMFYEQYF
TRBD2,many,TRBJ2-7,TRBV20-1,TGCAGTGCCCCTAGCGGGACGTCCCTTGGGCAGTACTTC,CSAPSGTSLGQYF
.,few,TRBJ1-1,TRBV10-3,TGTGCCATCAGCGAGGCGGGAATTGAGACTGAAGCTTTCTTT,CAISEAGIETEAFF
.,few,TRBJ1-1,TRBV20-1,TGCAGTGGGTATCCCGGAGGGGACACTGAAGCTTTCTTT,CSGYPGGDTEAFF
TRBD1,.,TRBJ1-1,TRBV5-1,TGCGCCAGCAGCACCGACAGGGGGCCTGAAGCTTTCTTT,CASSTDRGPEAFF
.,few,TRBJ1-6,TRBV9,TGTGCCAGCAGCGTAGCGGGCCAGAGCAATTCACCCCTCCACTTT,CASSVAGQSNSPLHF
TRBD1,many,TRBJ1-2,TRBV12-5,TGTGCTAGTGGTTTGCCTACAGGGGCGGGGGGCTACACCTTC,CASGLPTGAGGYTF
TRBD1,many,TRBJ1-1,TRBV19,TGTGCCAGTAGAAGACAGGGCCTGGGGAACACTGAAGCTTTCTTT,CASRRQGLGNTEAFF
TRBD1,many,TRBJ2-1,TRBV12-3/TRBV12-4,TGTGCCAGCAGATCACACCCAGGACAGGGGCTCTACAATGAGCAGTTCTTC,CASRSHPGQGLYNEQFF